The present T cell receptor (beta chain) was sequenced within a study of T cells after yellow fever vaccination. General study findings and limits: A faster peak, day 5 versus 15, was reached by the weaker secondary response. Reappearance after the booster was seen for most primary-vaccination clones, at 95% to 98% CD4 and about 90% CD8.

The CDR3 sequence is 12 residues long. CDR1 and CDR2 (germline): LGHNA, YSLEER. V shed 7 bases, J shed 3 bases, and the junction held 2 bases outside the gene matches. There are a few counts of this clonotype. The antigen is unknown. TCRdb re-derived calls from the 5' RACE reads in MiXCR, one entry per CDR3 protein. This table has 300,000 to 350,000 distinct CDR3 sequences, under 5% appearing once. The source material was PBMCs, sampled 5 days after the yellow fever booster vaccination. This TCR was sampled from a man in his late teens or twenties who received the YFV17D yellow fever vaccine. V gene TRBV4-3 combines with J gene TRBJ2-7, with TRBD1 matching 8 bases. CDR3 region: CASMTGVYEQYV. The CDR3 coding sequence is TGCGCCAGCATGACAGGGGTCTACGAGCAGTACGTC.